Shown below are 12 T cell receptor beta chains from a single sample sequenced in a study of molecular identifiers for immune sequencing clone quantification. From the PCR reads, TCRdb called clonotypes with MiXCR, one entry per CDR3 protein. The sample lists 490,000 or so distinct CDR3 sequences, roughly 23% occurring once. The sample consisted of naive CD8+ T cells from blood, with Jurkat cell RNA spiked in. Described subset: FACS-sorted CD8+CD4-CCR7+CD45RA+ naive T cells. Receptors originate from a human donor in good health. Some libraries in this study had Jurkat cell RNA spiked in.

This clonotype was recorded many times. The chain couples TRBV3-1 to TRBJ1-5; D is uncertain. This CDR3 has 15 amino acids. V lost 4 bases to trimming and J lost 4 bases, with 14 bases between them. CDR1 and CDR2 (germline): LGHDT, YNNKEL (reference sequence). The CDR3 bases are TGTGCCAGCAGCCTAAGTCCCGAATTAAATCAGCCCCAGCATTTT. Translation: CASSLSPELNQPQHF. Using reference TRBV3-1 and TRBJ1-5 for the parts outside the CDR3, the full variable domain is DTAVSQTPKYLVTQMGNDKSIKCEQNLGHDTMYWYKQDSKKFLKIMFSYNNKELIINETVPNRFSPKSPDKAHLNLHINSLELGDSAVYFCASSLSPELNQPQHFGDGTRLSIL.

This clonotype showed up just a few times. The chain uses TRBV11-2 and TRBJ1-1; D gene uncertain. Between the trimmed V and J ends, which lost 4 bases and 11 bases, there was a span of 26 bases. The CDR3 has 16 residues. Germline CDR1 is SGHAT and CDR2 is FQNNGV. CDR3 in amino acids: CASSSETATIPKRAFF. CDR3 DNA sequence: TGTGCCAGCAGCTCCGAGACGGCTACTATTCCCAAGCGGGCTTTCTTT.

For this clonotype: A junction end diverges from the germline sequence, so it may reflect a read error. V is TRBV7-9 and J is TRBJ2-6, with 7 bases that match TRBD1. The CDR3 loop spans 20 amino acids. Germline V gene data show CDR1 as SEHNR and CDR2 as FQNEAQ (reference sequence). The CDR3 here is CASASSHLTGQPSGANALTF. The CDR3 DNA reads TGTGCCAGCGCATCGTCTCATCTAACGGGACAGCCGTCTGGGGCCAACGCCCTGACTTTC.

This rearrangement joins TRBV28 to TRBJ1-1, with D unclear. The germline gives CDR1 MDHEN, CDR2 SYDVKM. There are 16 residues in the CDR3. Trimming took off 6 bases at V and 8 bases at J, with 25 bases between the two ends. CDR3 DNA: TGTGCCAGCAGACCCCCGGGGAATTCGGGCAGATTAGAAGCTTTCTTT. This translates into CASRPPGNSGRLEAFF.

This clonotype was detected only a few times. The rearrangement links TRBV7-9 to TRBJ2-2; 8 bases map to TRBD1. The CDR3 spans 15 residues. Trimming took 3 bases from V and 6 from J; bases not matched to a gene: 6. Germline V gives CDR1 SEHNR, CDR2 FQNEAQ (reference sequence). CDR3 loop: CASSLTGAFAGELFF. The CDR3 DNA reads as TGTGCCAGCAGCTTGACAGGGGCCTTCGCCGGGGAGCTGTTTTTT.

The CDR3 sequence is CASSLDRDYSYEQYF. CDR3 coding DNA: TGTGCCAGCAGCTTAGATCGGGACTACTCCTACGAGCAGTACTTC. The chain carries TRBV28 and TRBJ2-7; 7 positions match TRBD2. This CDR3 has 15 residues. Germline V gene data show CDR1 as MDHEN and CDR2 as SYDVKM. V shed 6 bases and J 0 bases; nucleotides not matched to a gene: 8.

This clonotype was observed many times. J is TRBJ2-7 and V is TRBV4-3; 9 bases fit TRBD1. The length of the CDR3 is 15 residues. Germline V gene sequence: CDR1 LGHNA, CDR2 YSLEER. Trimming cost V 4 bases and J 4 bases; bases outside gene matches: 8. CDR3 sequence reads: CASSPTRDRDYEQYF. In nucleotides, the CDR3 is TGCGCCAGCAGCCCGACCCGGGACAGGGATTACGAGCAGTACTTC.

This clonotype was counted between two and nine times. This sequence joins TRBV27 and TRBJ2-4, with TRBD1 as a possible D gene (6 bases). CDR1 is MNHEY, CDR2 SMNVEV, per germline (reference sequence). Trimming took 4 bases from V and 1 from J, leaving 11 bases between them. The CDR3 length is 15 residues. The CDR3 here is CASSSGVWAKNIQYF. The DNA of the CDR3 is TGTGCCAGCAGTTCAGGGGTTTGGGCCAAAAACATTCAGTACTTC.

The chain carries TRBV27 and TRBJ2-7; 12 bases map to TRBD1. The junction had 3 bases not matched to a gene; V was cut back by 2 bases and J by 4 bases. The CDR3 covers 15 residues. Germline V CDR1 and CDR2: MNHEY, SMNVEV (reference sequence). CDR3 in amino acids: CASSLRDRGLYEQYF. DNA for the CDR3: TGTGCCAGCAGTTTAAGGGACAGGGGGCTGTACGAGCAGTACTTC.

This rearrangement joins TRBV6-2 or TRBV6-3 to TRBJ1-1; D is undetermined. Germline assignment: CDR1 MNHEY and CDR2 SVGEGT. Trimming removed 4 bases from V and 4 bases from J, with 13 bases in between. This CDR3 is built from 14 residues. DNA of the CDR3: TGTGCCAGCAGTTGGCGGGTTGGCGTCACTGAAGCTTTCTTT. Protein product: CASSWRVGVTEAFF.

Only a few counts were recorded for this clonotype. The chain recombines TRBV28 with TRBJ1-2, with 7 bases matching TRBD1. Germline V lookup: CDR1 MDHEN, CDR2 SYDVKM. V trimming: 3 bases; J trimming: 0 bases; junction bases outside the gene matches: 4. The CDR3 consists of 15 residues. The DNA of the CDR3 is TGTGCCAGCAGTTTCGGACAGGCTGCTAACTATGGCTACACCTTC. This codes for CASSFGQAANYGYTF.

The chain links TRBV5-1 to TRBJ2-1; 7 nucleotides agree with TRBD2. Germline CDR1 SGHRS, CDR2 YFSETQ. J lost 2 bases, V lost 4 bases, and 9 bases had no gene match. The CDR3 has 16 residues. CDR3 coding DNA: TGCGCCAGCAGCCCGGAGGGGACTACCACCTACAATGAGCAGTTCTTC. This encodes CASSPEGTTTYNEQFF.